The present T cell receptor (beta chain) was sequenced within a study of CD8+CD57+ T cells in acquired aplastic anemia. Study background: An average of roughly 3 ug of DNA was obtained from sorted CD4+ and CD8+ cells.

Flow cytometry had shown expanded CD8+CD57+ cells in the patients chosen for sequencing. Losses at the gene ends were 9 bases for V and 5 bases for J; bases not matched to a gene: 16. The CDR3 consists of 16 residues. Germline assignment: CDR1 LNHDA and CDR2 SQIVND (reference sequence). Genomic DNA templated the TCR beta VDJ and CDR3 profiling. Each CDR3 protein is one row after TCRdb ran MiXCR on the reads. This table has some 98,000 distinct CDR3 sequences, around 70% appearing once. The receptor comes from a human donor with aplastic anemia. Material: sorted CD4+, CD8+, or CD8+CD57+ T cells (not recorded which) from PBMCs. V is TRBV19 and J is TRBJ2-5; TRBD2 aligns across 9 bases. CDR3 sequence reads: CASLPHSGSIVETQYF. CDR3 bases: TGTGCCAGCCTCCCCCATAGCGGGAGTATCGTTGAGACCCAGTACTTC.